This TCR beta chain was documented in a study of T-cell reconstitution after alpha-beta-depleted transplantation in children. Study-level findings and limits: Day-60 TCRbeta diversity that was high in some patients was derived from surviving recipient T cells and thymic progenitors. The authors attributed T-cell counts and diversity one year after transplant mostly to newly produced T cells. Reportedly, alpha-beta T cells present about two months post-transplant originated from several hundred expanded clones of graft origin.

Unique molecular identifiers were built into the TCRbeta library. Using its own MiXCR run on the PCR reads, TCRdb lists one record per CDR3 protein. The table shows some 200,000 distinct CDR3 sequences, with about 8.7% occurring only once. Germline lookup yields CDR1 MDHEN and CDR2 SYDVKM. Trimming removed 3 bases from V and 4 bases from J, with 14 bases in between. The CDR3 covers 15 residues. This clonotype was found a few times. Its antigen is unknown. This clonotype was obtained from a male patient aged 2 to 9 who had a stem cell transplant for acute myeloid leukemia, so the T cells may come from the graft donor. Sequenced material: PBMCs, mostly from graft donor cells, taken 360 days after TCRalphabeta/CD19-depleted stem cell transplant. The genes are TRBV28 and TRBJ2-3, with a possible D match to TRBD1 (6 bases). The CDR3 sequence is CASSLNRVSADTQYF. The CDR3 bases are TGTGCCAGCAGTTTGAACAGGGTATCTGCAGATACGCAGTATTTT.